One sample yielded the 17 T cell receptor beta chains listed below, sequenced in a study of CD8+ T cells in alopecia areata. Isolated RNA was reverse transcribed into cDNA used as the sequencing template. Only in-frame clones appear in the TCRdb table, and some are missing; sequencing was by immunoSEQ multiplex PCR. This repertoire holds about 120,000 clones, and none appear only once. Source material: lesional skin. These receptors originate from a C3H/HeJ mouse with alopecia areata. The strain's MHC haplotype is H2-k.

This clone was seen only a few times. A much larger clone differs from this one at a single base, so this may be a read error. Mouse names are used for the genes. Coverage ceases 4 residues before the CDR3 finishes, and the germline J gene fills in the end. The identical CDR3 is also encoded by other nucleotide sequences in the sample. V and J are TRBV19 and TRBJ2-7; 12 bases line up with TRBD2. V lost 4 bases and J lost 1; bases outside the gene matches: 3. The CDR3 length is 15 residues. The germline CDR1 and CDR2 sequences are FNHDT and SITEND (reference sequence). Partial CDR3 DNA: TGTGCCAGCAGTCCGGGACTGGGGGGATCCTAT. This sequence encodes CASSPGLGGSY. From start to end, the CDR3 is CASSPGLGGSYEQYF.

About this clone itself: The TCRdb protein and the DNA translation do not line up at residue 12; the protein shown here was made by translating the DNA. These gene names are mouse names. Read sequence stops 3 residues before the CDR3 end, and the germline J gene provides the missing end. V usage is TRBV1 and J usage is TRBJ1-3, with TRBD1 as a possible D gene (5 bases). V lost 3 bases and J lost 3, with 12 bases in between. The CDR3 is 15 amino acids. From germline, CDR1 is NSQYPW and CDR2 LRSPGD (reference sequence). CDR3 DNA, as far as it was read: TGCACCTGCAGTGCCATTCCAGGGTATGGAAATACG. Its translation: CTCSAIPGYGNT. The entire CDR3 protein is CTCSAIPGYGNTLYF. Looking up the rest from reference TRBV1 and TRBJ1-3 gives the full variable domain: VTLLEQNPRWRLVPRGQAVNLRCILKNSQYPWMSWYQQDLQKQLQWLFTLRSPGDKEVKSLPGADYLATRVTDTELRLQVANMSQGRTLYCTCSAIPGYGNTLYFGEGSRLIVV.

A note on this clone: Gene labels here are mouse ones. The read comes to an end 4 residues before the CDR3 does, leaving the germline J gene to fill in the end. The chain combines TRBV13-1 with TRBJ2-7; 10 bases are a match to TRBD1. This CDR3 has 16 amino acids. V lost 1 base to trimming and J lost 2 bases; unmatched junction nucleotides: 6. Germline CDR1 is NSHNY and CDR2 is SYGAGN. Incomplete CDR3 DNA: TGTGCCAGCAGTGATCCGGGACAGGGGAGGACCTAT. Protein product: CASSDPGQGRTY. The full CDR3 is CASSDPGQGRTYEQYF.

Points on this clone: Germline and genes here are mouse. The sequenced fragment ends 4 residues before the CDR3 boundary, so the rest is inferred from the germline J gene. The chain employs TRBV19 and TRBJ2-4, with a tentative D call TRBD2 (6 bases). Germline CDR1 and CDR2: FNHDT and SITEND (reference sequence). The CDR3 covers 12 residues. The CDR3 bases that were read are TGTGCCAGCTCGCCGGGACTAAAC. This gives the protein CASSPGLN. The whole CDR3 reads CASSPGLNTLYF.

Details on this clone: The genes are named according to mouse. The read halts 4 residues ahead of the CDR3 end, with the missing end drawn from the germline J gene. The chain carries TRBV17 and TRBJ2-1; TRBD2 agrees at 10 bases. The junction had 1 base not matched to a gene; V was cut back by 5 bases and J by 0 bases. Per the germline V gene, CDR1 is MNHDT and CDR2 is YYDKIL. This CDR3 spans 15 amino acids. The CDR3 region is CASSGLGVNYAEQFF. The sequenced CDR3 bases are TGTGCTAGCAGTGGACTGGGGGTTAACTATGCT. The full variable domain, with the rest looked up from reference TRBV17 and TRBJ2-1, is DTTVKQNPRYKLARVGKPVNLICSQTMNHDTMYWYQKKPNQAPKLLLFYYDKILNREADTFEKFQSSRPNNSFCSLYIGSAGLEYSAMYLCASSGLGVNYAEQFFGPGTRLTVL.

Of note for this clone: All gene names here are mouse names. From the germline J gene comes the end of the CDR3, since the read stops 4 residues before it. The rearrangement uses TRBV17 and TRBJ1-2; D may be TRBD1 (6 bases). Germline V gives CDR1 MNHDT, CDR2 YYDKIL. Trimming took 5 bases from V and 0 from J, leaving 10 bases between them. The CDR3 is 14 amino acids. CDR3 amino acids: CASSRDNANSDYTF. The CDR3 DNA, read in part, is TGTGCTAGCAGTCGGGACAATGCAAACTCC.

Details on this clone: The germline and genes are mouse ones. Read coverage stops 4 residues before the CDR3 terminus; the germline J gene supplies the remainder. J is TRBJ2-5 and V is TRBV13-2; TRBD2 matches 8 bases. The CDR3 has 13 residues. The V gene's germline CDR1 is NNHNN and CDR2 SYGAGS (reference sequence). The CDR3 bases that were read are TGTGCCAGCGGTGAACTGGGGGAAGAC. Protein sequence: CASGELGED. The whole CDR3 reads CASGELGEDTQYF.

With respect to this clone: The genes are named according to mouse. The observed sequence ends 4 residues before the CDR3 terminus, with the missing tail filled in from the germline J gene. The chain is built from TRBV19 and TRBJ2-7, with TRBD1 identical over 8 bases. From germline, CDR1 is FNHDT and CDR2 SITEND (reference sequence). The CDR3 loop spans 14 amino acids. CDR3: CASSIPDREYEQYF. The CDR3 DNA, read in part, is TGTGCCAGCAGTATACCGGACAGGGAATAT.

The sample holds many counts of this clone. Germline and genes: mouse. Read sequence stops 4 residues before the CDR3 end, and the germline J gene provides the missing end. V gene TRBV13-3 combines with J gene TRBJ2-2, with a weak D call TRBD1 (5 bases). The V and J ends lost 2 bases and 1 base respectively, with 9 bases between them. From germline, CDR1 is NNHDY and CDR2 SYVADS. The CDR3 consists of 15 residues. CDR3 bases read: TGTGCCAGCAGTGACAATGACAGAAACACCGGG. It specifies CASSDNDRNTG. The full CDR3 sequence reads CASSDNDRNTGQLYF.

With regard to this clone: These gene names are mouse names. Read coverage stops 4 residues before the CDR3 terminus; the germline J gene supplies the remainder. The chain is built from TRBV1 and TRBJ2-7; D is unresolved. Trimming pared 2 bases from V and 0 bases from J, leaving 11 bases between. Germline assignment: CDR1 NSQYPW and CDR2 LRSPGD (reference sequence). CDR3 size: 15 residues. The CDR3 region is CTCSASRFLSYEQYF. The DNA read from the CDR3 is TGCACCTGCAGTGCATCCAGATTCCTCTCCTAT.

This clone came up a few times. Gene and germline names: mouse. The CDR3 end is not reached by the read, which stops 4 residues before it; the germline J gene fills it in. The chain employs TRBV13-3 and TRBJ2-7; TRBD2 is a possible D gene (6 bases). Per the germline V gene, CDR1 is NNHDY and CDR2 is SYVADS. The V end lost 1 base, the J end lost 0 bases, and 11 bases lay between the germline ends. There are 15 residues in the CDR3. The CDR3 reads CASSDTGLLSYEQYF. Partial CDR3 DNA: TGTGCCAGCAGTGATACTGGGCTACTCTCCTAT.

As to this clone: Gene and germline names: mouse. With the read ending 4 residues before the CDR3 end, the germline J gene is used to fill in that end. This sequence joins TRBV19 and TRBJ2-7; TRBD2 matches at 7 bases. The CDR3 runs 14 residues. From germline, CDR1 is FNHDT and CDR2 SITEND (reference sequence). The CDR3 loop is CASSMAGGEYEQYF. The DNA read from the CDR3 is TGTGCCAGCAGTATGGCCGGGGGGGAGTAT.

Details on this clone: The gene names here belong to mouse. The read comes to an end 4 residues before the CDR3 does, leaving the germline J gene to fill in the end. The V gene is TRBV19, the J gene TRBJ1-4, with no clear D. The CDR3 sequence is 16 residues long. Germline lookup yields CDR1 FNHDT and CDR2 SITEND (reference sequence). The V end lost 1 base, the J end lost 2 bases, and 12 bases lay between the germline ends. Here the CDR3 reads CASSIMAGGSNERLFF. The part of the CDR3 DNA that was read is TGTGCCAGCAGTATAATGGCAGGAGGGTCCAACGAA.

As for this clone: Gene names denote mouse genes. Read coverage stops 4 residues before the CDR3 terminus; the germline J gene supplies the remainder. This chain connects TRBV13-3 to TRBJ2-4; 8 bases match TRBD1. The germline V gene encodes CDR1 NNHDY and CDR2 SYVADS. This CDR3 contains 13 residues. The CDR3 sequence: CASSEAGGNTLYF. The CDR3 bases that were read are TGTGCCAGCAGTGAGGCAGGGGGCAAC.

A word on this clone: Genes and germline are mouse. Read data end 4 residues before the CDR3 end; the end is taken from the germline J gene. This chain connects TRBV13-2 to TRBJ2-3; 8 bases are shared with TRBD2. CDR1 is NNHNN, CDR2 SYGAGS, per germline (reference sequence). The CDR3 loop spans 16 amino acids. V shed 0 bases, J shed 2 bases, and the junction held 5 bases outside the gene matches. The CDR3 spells CASGDAWGVPAETLYF. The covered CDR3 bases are TGTGCCAGCGGTGATGCCTGGGGGGTCCCTGCAGAA.

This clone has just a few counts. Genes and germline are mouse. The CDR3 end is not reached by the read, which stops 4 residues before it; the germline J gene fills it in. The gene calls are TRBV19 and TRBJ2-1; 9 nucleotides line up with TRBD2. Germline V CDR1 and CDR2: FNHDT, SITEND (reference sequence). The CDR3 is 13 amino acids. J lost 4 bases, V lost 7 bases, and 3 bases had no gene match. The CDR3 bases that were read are TGTGCCAGCGGGACTGGGCTTTATGCT. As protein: CASGTGLYA. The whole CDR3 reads CASGTGLYAEQFF.

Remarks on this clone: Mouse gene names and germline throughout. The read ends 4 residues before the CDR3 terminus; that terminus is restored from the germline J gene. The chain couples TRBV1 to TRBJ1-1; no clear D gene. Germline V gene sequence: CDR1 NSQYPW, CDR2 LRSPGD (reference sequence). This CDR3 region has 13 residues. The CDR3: CTCSADLETEVFF. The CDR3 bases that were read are TGCACCTGCAGTGCAGATCTGGAAACA.